This is a list of T cell receptor beta chains from one sample in a study of Ad26.COV2.S vaccination and SARS-CoV-2 variants. Assay: immunoSEQ multiplex PCR; the TCRdb copy retains only in-frame clones and omits some. Among 300,000 to 500,000 clones listed, 70% to 90% were seen once. Sequenced here: peripheral blood, sampled in a trial of Ad26.COV2.S vaccine versus placebo. These receptor sequences come from a person aged 18-65 years who received the Ad26.COV2.S COVID-19 vaccine or a placebo. Both conserved end residues are part of each CDR3. D genes are given only for firm matches. The size entry is marked missing in some rows and otherwise reads once, few, many or a size class.

d_gene: -; v_gene: TRBV6-6; j_gene: TRBJ2-7; abundance: -; CDR3aa: CATPRDSYEQYF; CDR3nt: TGTGCCACTCCGAGGGACTCCTACGAGCAGTACTTC
d_gene: -; v_gene: TRBV3-1/TRBV3-2; j_gene: TRBJ2-7; abundance: -; CDR3aa: CASSQDLVAYEQYF; CDR3nt: TGTGCCAGCAGCCAAGACTTGGTGGCCTACGAGCAGTACTTC
d_gene: TRBD1; v_gene: TRBV2; j_gene: TRBJ1-5; abundance: -; CDR3aa: CASSQGGGYQPQHF; CDR3nt: TGTGCCAGCAGCCAGGGGGGTGGGTATCAGCCCCAGCATTTT
d_gene: TRBD2; v_gene: TRBV5-1; j_gene: TRBJ2-5; abundance: -; CDR3aa: CASSFGTSGGGETQYF; CDR3nt: TGCGCCAGCAGCTTTGGGACTAGCGGGGGAGGGGAGACCCAGTACTTC
d_gene: -; v_gene: TRBV11-2; j_gene: TRBJ2-2; abundance: -; CDR3aa: CASSLEVASGELFF; CDR3nt: TGTGCCAGCAGCTTAGAGGTAGCCTCCGGGGAGCTGTTTTTT
d_gene: -; v_gene: TRBV2; j_gene: TRBJ1-1; abundance: -; CDR3aa: CASREREEGTEAFF; CDR3nt: TGTGCCAGCAGGGAACGTGAGGAGGGCACTGAAGCTTTCTTT
d_gene: TRBD1; v_gene: TRBV6-2/TRBV6-3; j_gene: TRBJ2-7; abundance: -; CDR3aa: CASSIPGQGDEQYF; CDR3nt: TGTGCCAGCAGTATTCCGGGACAGGGGGACGAGCAGTACTTC
d_gene: -; v_gene: TRBV5-1; j_gene: TRBJ1-4; abundance: -; CDR3aa: CASSQAPDEKLFF; CDR3nt: TGCGCCAGCAGCCAAGCCCCGGACGAAAAACTGTTTTTT
d_gene: TRBD2; v_gene: TRBV4-1; j_gene: TRBJ2-1; abundance: -; CDR3aa: CASSQDPLLAGGNSDEQFF; CDR3nt: TGCGCCAGCAGCCAAGACCCCTTACTAGCGGGGGGCAACAGTGATGAGCAGTTCTTC
d_gene: -; v_gene: TRBV6-6; j_gene: TRBJ1-2; abundance: few; CDR3aa: CASSYSAPGLGYTF; CDR3nt: TGTGCCAGCAGTTACTCTGCCCCGGGTCTTGGCTACACCTTC
d_gene: TRBD1; v_gene: TRBV30; j_gene: TRBJ2-7; abundance: -; CDR3aa: CAWSGDRGSYEQYF; CDR3nt: TGTGCCTGGAGTGGGGACAGGGGGTCCTACGAGCAGTACTTC
d_gene: -; v_gene: TRBV27; j_gene: TRBJ1-1; abundance: -; CDR3aa: CASSFWGQGTEAFF; CDR3nt: TGTGCCAGCAGTTTCTGGGGGCAGGGCACTGAAGCTTTCTTT
d_gene: -; v_gene: TRBV20-1; j_gene: TRBJ1-2; abundance: -; CDR3aa: CSASDSANYGYTF; CDR3nt: TGCAGTGCTAGTGACAGTGCTAACTATGGCTACACCTTC
d_gene: -; v_gene: TRBV4-1; j_gene: TRBJ1-1; abundance: -; CDR3aa: CASGIGVGGEAFF; CDR3nt: TGCGCCAGCGGAATTGGGGTCGGGGGTGAAGCTTTCTTT
d_gene: -; v_gene: TRBV7-2; j_gene: TRBJ1-1; abundance: -; CDR3aa: CASSSRWGQGEAFF; CDR3nt: TGTGCCAGCAGCTCCCGATGGGGGCAGGGTGAAGCTTTCTTT
d_gene: TRBD1; v_gene: TRBV25-1; j_gene: TRBJ1-4; abundance: -; CDR3aa: CASSAGTGGAKLFF; CDR3nt: TGTGCCAGCAGTGCGGGAACAGGGGGCGCAAAACTGTTTTTT
d_gene: TRBD1; v_gene: TRBV25-1; j_gene: TRBJ1-5; abundance: -; CDR3aa: CASSSTDRRNQPQHF; CDR3nt: TGTGCCAGCAGTAGCACGGACAGGCGAAATCAGCCCCAGCATTTT
d_gene: -; v_gene: TRBV27; j_gene: TRBJ1-2; abundance: few; CDR3aa: CASSLSLIDGYTF; CDR3nt: TGTGCCAGCAGTTTATCCCTCATTGACGGCTACACCTTC
d_gene: -; v_gene: TRBV19; j_gene: TRBJ2-2; abundance: -; CDR3aa: CASSTIQGGNGELFF; CDR3nt: TGTGCCAGTAGTACTATCCAGGGGGGAAACGGGGAGCTGTTTTTT
d_gene: -; v_gene: TRBV28; j_gene: TRBJ2-5; abundance: once; CDR3aa: CASSLGNQETQYF; CDR3nt: TGTGCCAGCAGTTTGGGCAACCAAGAGACCCAGTACTTC
d_gene: TRBD2; v_gene: TRBV18; j_gene: TRBJ2-7; abundance: -; CDR3aa: CASSPGLSEAGWYEQYF; CDR3nt: TGTGCCAGCTCACCAGGACTATCTGAAGCGGGGTGGTACGAGCAGTACTTC
d_gene: -; v_gene: TRBV3-1/TRBV3-2; j_gene: TRBJ1-1; abundance: -; CDR3aa: CASSQGRVTEAFF; CDR3nt: TGTGCCAGCAGCCAAGGCAGGGTCACTGAAGCTTTCTTT
d_gene: -; v_gene: TRBV18; j_gene: TRBJ1-2; abundance: -; CDR3aa: CASSPLGDYGYTF; CDR3nt: TGTGCCAGCTCCCCCCTGGGGGACTATGGCTACACCTTC